The sequence of this T cell receptor beta chain was determined in a study of CD8+CD57+ T cells in acquired aplastic anemia. Points from the study as a whole: Common to patients and controls were roughly 30 CD8+ CDR3 sequences.

About this clonotype: Its antigen is undetermined.

The template used for profiling TCR beta VDJ and CDR3 was genomic DNA. TCRdb independently ran MiXCR on the reads; one entry per CDR3 protein. The sample includes approximately 130,000 distinct CDR3 sequences, 50% to 70% of them seen just once. Those patients picked for sequencing had displayed CD8+CD57+ cell expansion on flow cytometry. The enrolled patients all had severe acquired aplastic anemia. Germline CDR1 reads SGHAT; CDR2 reads FQNNGV. CDR3 length: 14 residues. The V gene end was trimmed by 5 bases and the J gene end by 6 bases; junction bases not matched to a gene: 6. This receptor was identified in a human donor with aplastic anemia. This chain joins TRBV11-2 and TRBJ2-1; 8 bases map to TRBD2. The material sequenced was sorted CD4+, CD8+, or CD8+CD57+ T cells (not recorded which) from PBMCs. CDR3 DNA: TGTGCCAGCAGCGCCCTACTAGCGGCCAATGAGCAGTTCTTC. It is translated as CASSALLAANEQFF.